The rows below give T cell receptor beta chains drawn from one sample of a study of identical twins. TCRdb re-derived calls from the 5' RACE reads in MiXCR, one entry per CDR3 protein. Of 1,800,000 or so distinct CDR3 sequences detected, about 32% appear once; the ten largest clones hold around 0.25%. The sequenced sample was cord blood. Receptors originate from a newborn girl in good health. CDR3s include the opening cysteine and the closing phenylalanine or tryptophan. The D gene is left open where the match is weak. Clone size is shown for a subset of rows, as once, few, many or a class of expanded clone.

>.|TRBV29-1|few|TRBJ2-1
CSVEEVTLAWGNEQFF
TGCAGCGTTGAAGAAGTGACTCTTGCCTGGGGTAATGAGCAGTTCTTC
>.|TRBV14|.|TRBJ1-2
CASSQESRGTGYTF
TGTGCCAGCAGCCAAGAATCCAGAGGTACAGGCTACACCTTC
>TRBD1|TRBV7-2|.|TRBJ2-3
CASSSDRGLDTQYF
TGTGCCAGCAGCTCAGACAGGGGGCTAGATACGCAGTATTTT
>.|TRBV30|.|TRBJ1-4
CAGAQGPNEKLFF
TGTGCTGGGGCGCAGGGGCCTAATGAAAAACTGTTTTTT
>TRBD2|TRBV28|few|TRBJ2-1
CASSSPRLAGTKNEQFF
TGTGCCAGCAGCTCGCCTCGACTAGCGGGGACAAAGAATGAGCAGTTCTTC
>.|TRBV20-1|.|TRBJ2-1
CTALSGLDNEQFF
TGCACCGCACTCAGCGGGCTCGACAATGAGCAGTTCTTC
>.|TRBV6-2/TRBV6-3|.|TRBJ2-5
CASSYRPEETQYF
TGTGCCAGCAGTTACCGGCCAGAAGAGACCCAGTACTTC
>.|TRBV6-6|.|TRBJ1-5
CASSYGGVSNQPQHF
TGTGCCAGCAGTTATGGGGGGGTTAGCAATCAGCCCCAGCATTTT
>TRBD1|TRBV12-3/TRBV12-4|.|TRBJ1-5
CASSFSRDRQPQHF
TGTGCCAGCAGTTTTAGTCGGGACAGACAGCCCCAGCATTTT
>.|TRBV3-1|.|TRBJ2-6
CASSQGYTYSGANVLTF
TGTGCCAGCAGCCAAGGTTATACCTACTCTGGGGCCAACGTCCTGACTTTC
>TRBD1|TRBV20-1|few|TRBJ1-2
CSAKTGGNYGYTF
TGCAGTGCTAAGACAGGGGGCAACTATGGCTACACCTTC
>.|TRBV2|many|TRBJ2-7
CASRSNRDTYEQYF
TGTGCCAGCAGGTCTAACCGGGACACCTACGAGCAGTACTTC
>TRBD2|TRBV27|.|TRBJ2-2
CASTPGGPIGELFF
TGTGCCAGCACCCCGGGAGGCCCCATCGGGGAGCTGTTTTTT
>.|TRBV20-1|.|TRBJ2-7
CSARSGRNYEQYF
TGCAGTGCTAGGAGCGGGCGGAACTACGAGCAGTACTTC
>.|TRBV5-1|few|TRBJ1-2
CASSLGPAPSTYGYTF
TGCGCCAGCAGCTTGGGGCCGGCCCCTAGTACCTATGGCTACACCTTC
>TRBD1|TRBV9|.|TRBJ1-2
CASSDGRQGNYGCTF
TGTGCCAGCAGCGACGGCCGACAGGGGAACTATGGCTGCACCTTC
>.|TRBV5-5|.|TRBJ2-1
CASSFFGRGQFF
TGTGCCAGCAGCTTTTTCGGGCGAGGGCAGTTCTTC
>TRBD1|TRBV29-1|.|TRBJ1-6
CSVRQGWNSPLHF
TGCAGCGTCCGACAGGGGTGGAATTCACCCCTCCACTTT
>.|TRBV28|.|TRBJ1-3
CASSRPSSGNTIYF
TGTGCCAGCAGTCGTCCCAGCTCTGGAAACACCATATATTTT
>TRBD1|TRBV29-1|.|TRBJ1-3
CSVEGGRGLGGNTIYF
TGCAGCGTTGAAGGGGGCAGGGGGCTGGGTGGAAACACCATATATTTT
>TRBD2|TRBV5-1|.|TRBJ2-3
CASSPPGGSGRTDTQYF
TGCGCCAGCAGCCCTCCCGGTGGTAGCGGGAGGACAGATACGCAGTATTTT
>.|TRBV13|.|TRBJ1-6
CASSLAGFNSPPHF
TGTGCCAGCAGCTTAGCGGGATTTAATTCACCCCCCCACTTT
>TRBD1|TRBV10-3|.|TRBJ1-1
CAISAGQGAYTEAFF
TGTGCCATCAGTGCCGGACAGGGGGCTTACACTGAAGCTTTCTTT
>TRBD2|TRBV3-1|few|TRBJ2-1
CASSQTQLAGRSYNEQFF
TGTGCCAGCAGCCAAACCCAGCTAGCGGGGCGATCCTACAATGAGCAGTTCTTC
>TRBD2|TRBV20-1|.|TRBJ2-1
CSAREGGSRDEQFF
TGCAGTGCTAGAGAGGGCGGGAGTCGGGATGAGCAGTTCTTC
>.|TRBV20-1|.|TRBJ2-3
CSAPPRGFSTDTQYF
TGCAGTGCTCCCCCCCGGGGATTTTCGACAGATACGCAGTATTTT
>.|TRBV6-5|few|TRBJ1-4
CASKGDQRGEKLFF
TGTGCCAGCAAGGGAGACCAACGTGGTGAAAAACTGTTTTTT
>TRBD1|TRBV4-2|.|TRBJ1-4
CASSQEGTGEEKLFF
TGTGCCAGCAGCCAAGAAGGGACAGGGGAGGAAAAACTGTTTTTT
>TRBD2|TRBV28|.|TRBJ2-7
CASSSPRLAATYEQYF
TGTGCCAGCAGTTCGCCCCGACTAGCGGCTACCTACGAGCAGTACTTC
>.|TRBV20-1|.|TRBJ2-3
CSARFRSTDTQYF
TGCAGTGCTAGGTTCCGATCAACAGATACGCAGTATTTT
>.|TRBV7-2|few|TRBJ2-4
CASSSRLGGDKNIQYF
TGTGCCAGCAGCTCTCGACTAGGTGGGGACAAAAACATTCAGTACTTC
>.|TRBV25-1|.|TRBJ2-5
CASSEWYERYF
TGTGCCAGCAGTGAGTGGTACGAGCGGTACTTC
>TRBD1|TRBV29-1|many|TRBJ1-2
CSSGTGGVNYGYTF
TGCAGCAGCGGGACAGGGGGCGTGAACTATGGCTACACCTTC
>.|TRBV3-1|few|TRBJ1-2
CASSQYPRYTF
TGTGCCAGCAGCCAATATCCTCGCTACACCTTC
>TRBD2|TRBV9|.|TRBJ2-3
CASSEAGVTDTQYF
TGTGCCAGCAGCGAGGCGGGAGTCACAGATACGCAGTATTTT
>TRBD2|TRBV6-6|.|TRBJ2-3
CASSYSGTSGLDTQYF
TGTGCCAGCAGTTACTCCGGGACTAGCGGGTTGGATACGCAGTATTTT
>TRBD2|TRBV20-1|few|TRBJ2-7
CSATLVALPRLAGGYEQYF
TGCAGTGCTACCCTAGTTGCCCTACCCCGACTAGCGGGAGGGTACGAGCAGTACTTC
>TRBD2|TRBV10-1|.|TRBJ2-3
CASSADGGMADTQYF
TGCGCCAGCAGTGCGGACGGGGGGATGGCAGATACGCAGTATTTT
>TRBD1|TRBV12-3/TRBV12-4|.|TRBJ2-1
CASSLGQGGDYNEQFF
TGTGCCAGCAGTTTGGGACAGGGAGGGGACTACAATGAGCAGTTCTTC
>TRBD1|TRBV29-1|.|TRBJ2-7
CSVRTGALYEQYF
TGCAGCGTCCGGACAGGGGCCCTTTACGAGCAGTACTTC
>.|TRBV5-1|.|TRBJ2-3
CASKEGDTDTQYF
TGCGCCAGCAAGGAGGGAGACACAGATACGCAGTATTTT
>.|TRBV6-1|.|TRBJ2-3
CASRSVGRTDTQYF
TGTGCCAGCAGGTCGGTCGGAAGGACAGATACGCAGTATTTT
>.|TRBV5-4|few|TRBJ1-1
CASSLVSLAGDTEAFF
TGTGCCAGCAGCTTGGTTTCGTTGGCAGGGGACACTGAAGCTTTCTTT
>TRBD1|TRBV3-1|.|TRBJ1-1
CASTQGGQGDTEAFF
TGTGCCAGCACCCAAGGAGGACAGGGCGACACTGAAGCTTTCTTT
>.|TRBV14|.|TRBJ2-2
CASSQDTAVTTGELFF
TGTGCCAGCAGCCAAGATACCGCTGTTACCACCGGGGAGCTGTTTTTT
>.|TRBV18|.|TRBJ1-5
CASSPVKGNQPQHF
TGTGCCAGCTCACCAGTTAAGGGTAATCAGCCCCAGCATTTT
>.|TRBV12-3/TRBV12-4|.|TRBJ1-2
CASSSPGRGAYGYTF
TGTGCCAGCAGTTCCCCCGGCAGAGGGGCCTATGGCTACACCTTC
>.|TRBV5-1|.|TRBJ2-5
CASPCQDQETQYF
TGCGCCAGCCCCTGTCAGGACCAAGAGACCCAGTACTTC